A selection of T cell receptor beta chains follows, all from one sample in a study of cytomegalovirus exposure and HLA in healthy donors. Using immunoSEQ multiplex PCR, the repertoire was profiled, and TCRdb retains in-frame clones only, with some absent. There are 110,000 to 150,000 clones in the sample; approximately 78% occur only once, and about 2.2% lies in the top ten. The source material was PBMCs. Receptor source: a young woman in good health and CMV-seropositive. Both conserved end residues are part of each CDR3. The order of the fields is D gene, clone size, CDR3 length, V gene, J gene, CDR3 DNA, CDR3 protein. D genes are given only for firm matches. Expanded clones get a size class; other rows say once, few or many, or leave the size out.

>-|-|15|TRBV6-5|TRBJ2-6
TGTGCCAGCCGGGGGGCTTCATCTGGGGCCAACGTCCTGACTTTC
CASRGASSGANVLTF
>TRBD1|-|15|TRBV7-9|TRBJ2-3
TGTGCCAGCAGCTTTAGACAGGGGCGTACAGATACGCAGTATTTT
CASSFRQGRTDTQYF
>-|-|18|TRBV5-3|TRBJ2-7
TGTGCCAGAAGCTTGGGAGAGGTAGGCCCACTAGGTTCCTACGAGCAGTACTTC
CARSLGEVGPLGSYEQYF
>TRBD1|-|16|TRBV9|TRBJ2-5
TGTGCCAGCAGCGAGGGGGACAGGGCTGATTTTGCGCCCCAGTACTTC
CASSEGDRADFAPQYF
>-|-|15|TRBV4-1|TRBJ1-1
TGCGCCAGCAGCCTCCTGACACAAATGAACACTGAAGCTTTCTTT
CASSLLTQMNTEAFF
>-|-|14|TRBV5-1|TRBJ2-1
TGCGCCAGCAGCTTTGGGGCCCAAAAGAATGAGCAGTTCTTC
CASSFGAQKNEQFF
>-|-|14|TRBV6-5|TRBJ2-7
TGTGCCAGCAGTTACTCTTCCAGCTCCTACGAGCAGTACTTC
CASSYSSSSYEQYF
>-|-|13|TRBV6-5|TRBJ2-3
TGTGCCAGCAGTTACATCGTCACAGATACGCAGTATTTT
CASSYIVTDTQYF
>-|-|15|TRBV11-2|TRBJ2-3
TGTGCCAGCAGCCGACAGATGAGTGGCACAGATACGCAGTATTTT
CASSRQMSGTDTQYF
>TRBD1|few|15|TRBV6-5|TRBJ2-7
TGTGCCAGCAGTTACAGGAAACAGGGGACCTACGAGCAGTACTTC
CASSYRKQGTYEQYF
>-|-|14|TRBV9|TRBJ1-5
TGTGCCAGCAGCGTAGGGACTCTCAATCAGCCCCAGCATTTT
CASSVGTLNQPQHF
>TRBD2|-|15|TRBV4-1|TRBJ2-1
TGCGCCAGCAGCCAAGCTCCAGCGGGGGTCGATGAGCAGTTCTTC
CASSQAPAGVDEQFF
>TRBD1|-|16|TRBV27|TRBJ1-2
TGTGCCAGCACGGCCGGGACAGGGGGCGCGATCTATGGCTACACCTTC
CASTAGTGGAIYGYTF
>-|-|14|TRBV6-5|TRBJ1-2
TGTGCCAGCAGTTACCGCGGACAGAGCGATGGCTACACCTTC
CASSYRGQSDGYTF
>-|once|11|TRBV20-1|TRBJ1-1
TGCAGTGCCCTGTCTGTTCCTGAAGCTTTCTTT
CSALSVPEAFF
>TRBD2|once|14|TRBV7-2|TRBJ2-3
TGTGCCAGCAGCTTAACTAGCGGCACAGATACGCAGTATTTT
CASSLTSGTDTQYF
>TRBD2|-|17|TRBV7-8|TRBJ2-1
TGTGCCAGCAGCGTAGGACTAGCGGGGGGCTCCTACAATGAGCAGTTCTTC
CASSVGLAGGSYNEQFF
>TRBD1|-|15|TRBV6-6|TRBJ1-3
TGTGCCAGCAGTACGGGACAGAACTCTGGAAACACCATATATTTT
CASSTGQNSGNTIYF
>TRBD1|once|15|TRBV18|TRBJ1-2
TGTGCCAGCTCACCAGCGGGACAGATAAACTATGGCTACACCTTC
CASSPAGQINYGYTF
>TRBD2|-|16|TRBV7-8|TRBJ2-7
TGTGCCAGCAGCTTAGGGGGATGGGGGGGCTCCTACGAGCAGTACTTC
CASSLGGWGGSYEQYF
>TRBD2|few|14|TRBV2|TRBJ2-1
TGTGCCTGCTCCCACGGCGGGGGGCGGAATGAGCAGTTCTTC
CACSHGGGRNEQFF
>TRBD2|-|15|TRBV6-5|TRBJ2-7
TGTGCCAGCAGCCACGGGCGGGGGACCTCCTACGAGCAGTACTTC
CASSHGRGTSYEQYF
>-|-|14|TRBV6-6|TRBJ1-4
TGTGCCATCCTAAACACAGGCTTCAATGAAAAACTGTTTTTT
CAILNTGFNEKLFF
>-|-|11|TRBV28|TRBJ1-2
TGTGCCAGCGGCGGAGCGGGGGGCTACACCTTC
CASGGAGGYTF
>-|-|13|TRBV2|TRBJ2-5
TGTGCCAGCAGTTCGGGGGGCAAAGAGACCCAGTACTTC
CASSSGGKETQYF
>TRBD1|-|13|TRBV18|TRBJ1-1
TGTGCCAGCTCGGGGGACAGGGTGGGAGAAGCTTTCTTT
CASSGDRVGEAFF
>-|-|13|TRBV5-1|TRBJ1-1
TGCGCCAGCAGCTTCGGGAAGAACACTGAAGCTTTCTTT
CASSFGKNTEAFF
>-|-|14|TRBV18|TRBJ1-1
TGTGCCAGCTCACCCTCGGGACAGAACACTGAAGCTTTCTTT
CASSPSGQNTEAFF
>-|-|11|TRBV20-1|TRBJ2-1
TGCAGTGTTGACAGCTACAATGAGCAGTTCTTC
CSVDSYNEQFF
>-|-|14|TRBV11-2|TRBJ2-7
TGTGCCAGCAGCCCTGAACAGGGATTCTACGAGCAGTACTTC
CASSPEQGFYEQYF
>-|once|15|TRBV7-9|TRBJ2-2
TGTTCCAGCAGCCTTGGAGGGAGTAACACCGGGGAGCTGTTTTTT
CSSSLGGSNTGELFF
>-|-|17|TRBV9|TRBJ1-1
TGTGCCAGCAGCGTAGCAGCCGGGGGGCCAATGAACACTGAAGCTTTCTTT
CASSVAAGGPMNTEAFF
>TRBD1|once|14|TRBV11-2|TRBJ2-1
TGTGCCAGCAGCTTAAGCGACAGGGCTTATGAGCAGTTCTTC
CASSLSDRAYEQFF
>TRBD1|-|15|TRBV28|TRBJ1-6
TGTGCCAGCAGTTCGGACAGGGAAGATAATTCACCCCTCCACTTT
CASSSDREDNSPLHF
>-|-|11|TRBV20-1|TRBJ2-5
TGCAGCTCGCCGGGGTTGGAGACCCAGTACTTC
CSSPGLETQYF
>-|-|15|TRBV18|TRBJ1-4
TGTGCCAGCTCGAAGTCAGATGCAACTAATGAAAAACTGTTTTTT
CASSKSDATNEKLFF
>TRBD2|-|15|TRBV6-1|TRBJ2-5
TGTGCCAGCAGTGAAATGACGGGGGGGCGAAAGACCCAGTACTTC
CASSEMTGGRKTQYF
>-|-|15|TRBV5-6|TRBJ2-3
TGTGCCAGCAGTGGACTACTATCTAGCACAGATACGCAGTATTTT
CASSGLLSSTDTQYF